This T cell receptor beta chain appears in the sequencing data of a study of OX40 agonist ivuxolimab in advanced cancers. Broader study findings: Which antigen the expanded peripheral T cells recognized is unknown. Expanded clones tended on average to be more numerous among CD8+ T cells than CD4+.

Between the trimmed V and J ends, which lost 2 bases and 5 bases, there was a span of 6 bases. This CDR3 contains 12 residues. CDR1 is MNHNY and CDR2 is SVGAGI in the germline V gene (reference sequence). In regard to this clone: Its antigen is not identified.

Generated by immunoSEQ multiplex PCR, the TCRdb table keeps only in-frame clones and is missing some. The sample records about 26,000 clones, 83% being singletons. The chain joins TRBV6-6 to TRBJ1-1; no firm D call. The source is an adult with an advanced solid tumor such as melanoma, head and neck, liver or kidney cancer. The source material was CD4+ or CD8+ T cells sorted from blood, sampled in a trial of the OX40 agonist ivuxolimab. The DNA for the CDR3 is TGTGCCAGCAGTTACGAGGGAACTGAAGCTTTCTTT. This gives the protein CASSYEGTEAFF.